Listed below are T cell receptor beta chains from one sample, sequenced in a study of T-cell memory formation after mild COVID-19. TCRdb re-called the 5' RACE reads with MiXCR, one entry per CDR3 protein. The sample shows about 190,000 distinct CDR3 sequences, approximately 16% of them seen only once. The sequencing sample was made of PBMCs or a T cell subset sorted from them (not recorded which). These receptors came from an adult woman who had mild COVID-19 (a few samples of this study predate the infection). Cell type and time point are not known. Both conserved end residues are part of each CDR3. A D gene is named only where the DNA matches it firmly. Clone size is not always given. Where it is, it says once, few, many or a class for expanded clones.

v_call	clone_size	d_call	j_call	cdr3_length	cdr3_aa
TRBV5-1	.	.	TRBJ1-1	13	CASRWGLGTEAFF
TRBV7-3	few	TRBD2	TRBJ2-5	15	CASSPGGPAQETQYF
TRBV7-9	few	.	TRBJ2-3	17	CASSSPGSANVGDTQYF
TRBV5-4	many	TRBD1	TRBJ2-1	13	CASSLDRGDEQFF
TRBV2	.	.	TRBJ2-2	13	CASSVRRAGELFF
TRBV6-2/TRBV6-3	.	TRBD2	TRBJ2-3	18	CASSSPVGLAASTDTQYF
TRBV9	.	TRBD1	TRBJ2-3	14	CASSLMTGFDTQYF
TRBV15	once	.	TRBJ1-1	13	CATSRERGTEAFF
TRBV2	.	.	TRBJ1-2	15	CASTPRRERNYGYTF
TRBV6-2/TRBV6-3	few	TRBD2	TRBJ2-1	14	CASSLLAGPNEQFF
TRBV20-1	.	TRBD2	TRBJ2-1	16	CSARDMGLAGWDEQFF
TRBV4-1	few	.	TRBJ1-6	16	CASSPGQSSYNSPLHF
TRBV5-1	few	.	TRBJ2-1	12	CASSLSLSEQFF
TRBV21-1	few	.	TRBJ2-3	15	CASSAIRGMADTQYF
TRBV7-6	many	.	TRBJ1-1	13	CASSRTENTEAFF
TRBV7-6	.	TRBD1	TRBJ2-3	20	CASSLPRQGTLTFGPDTQYF
TRBV5-1	.	.	TRBJ2-7	15	CASSQDPGPAYEQYF